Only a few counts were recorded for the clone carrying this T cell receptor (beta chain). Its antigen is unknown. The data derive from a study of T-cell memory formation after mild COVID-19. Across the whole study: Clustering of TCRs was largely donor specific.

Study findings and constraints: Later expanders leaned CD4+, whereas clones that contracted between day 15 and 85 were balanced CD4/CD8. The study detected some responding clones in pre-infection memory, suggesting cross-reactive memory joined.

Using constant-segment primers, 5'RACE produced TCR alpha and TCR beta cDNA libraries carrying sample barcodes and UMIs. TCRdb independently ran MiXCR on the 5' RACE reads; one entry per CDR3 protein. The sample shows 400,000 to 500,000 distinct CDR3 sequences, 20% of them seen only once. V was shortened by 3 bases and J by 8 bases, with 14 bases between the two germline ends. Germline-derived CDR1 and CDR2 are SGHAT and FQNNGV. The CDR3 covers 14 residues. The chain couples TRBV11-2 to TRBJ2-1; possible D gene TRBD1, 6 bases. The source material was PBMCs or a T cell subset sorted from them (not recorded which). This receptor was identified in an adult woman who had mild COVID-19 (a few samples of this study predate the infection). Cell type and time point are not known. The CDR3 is CASSLDGWGHEQFF. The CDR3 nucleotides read TGTGCCAGCAGCTTGGACGGTTGGGGGCATGAGCAGTTCTTC.